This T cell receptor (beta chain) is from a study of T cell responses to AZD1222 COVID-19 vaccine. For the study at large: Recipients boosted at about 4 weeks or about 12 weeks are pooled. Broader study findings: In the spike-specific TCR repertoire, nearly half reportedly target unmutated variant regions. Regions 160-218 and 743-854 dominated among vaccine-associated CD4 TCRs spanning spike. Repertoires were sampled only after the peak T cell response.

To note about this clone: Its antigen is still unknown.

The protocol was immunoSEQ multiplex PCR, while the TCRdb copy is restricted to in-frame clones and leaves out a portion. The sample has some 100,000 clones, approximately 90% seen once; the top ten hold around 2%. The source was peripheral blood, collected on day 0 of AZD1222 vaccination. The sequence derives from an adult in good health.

As DNA, the CDR3 is TGCGCCAGCAGCTTGGACAGGCAGACTAATGAAAAACTGTTTTTT. Translated: CASSLDRQTNEKLFF. This chain links TRBV5-1 with TRBJ1-4; the D gene is possibly TRBD1 (5 bases). This CDR3 contains 15 residues. Germline CDR1 reads SGHRS; CDR2 reads YFSETQ. V lost 0 bases and J 2 bases, leaving 8 bases between the germline ends.